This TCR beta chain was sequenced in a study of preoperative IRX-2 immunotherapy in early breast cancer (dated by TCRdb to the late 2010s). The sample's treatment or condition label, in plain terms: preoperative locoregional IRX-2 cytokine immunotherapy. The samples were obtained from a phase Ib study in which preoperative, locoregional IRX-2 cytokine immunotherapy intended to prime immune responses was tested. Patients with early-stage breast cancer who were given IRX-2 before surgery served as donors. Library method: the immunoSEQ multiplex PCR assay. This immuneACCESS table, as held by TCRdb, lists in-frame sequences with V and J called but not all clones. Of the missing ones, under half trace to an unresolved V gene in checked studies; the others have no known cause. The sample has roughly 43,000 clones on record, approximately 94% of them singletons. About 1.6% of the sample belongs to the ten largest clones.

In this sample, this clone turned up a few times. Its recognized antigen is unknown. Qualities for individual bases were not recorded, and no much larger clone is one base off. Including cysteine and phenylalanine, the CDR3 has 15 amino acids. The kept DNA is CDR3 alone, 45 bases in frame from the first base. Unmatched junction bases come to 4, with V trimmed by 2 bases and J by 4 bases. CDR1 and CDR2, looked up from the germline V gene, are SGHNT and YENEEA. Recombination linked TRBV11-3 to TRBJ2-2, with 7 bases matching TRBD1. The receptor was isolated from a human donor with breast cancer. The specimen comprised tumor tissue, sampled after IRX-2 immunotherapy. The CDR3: CASSLPNRGTGELFF. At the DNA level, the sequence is TGTGCCAGCAGCTTACCTAACAGGGGCACCGGGGAGCTGTTTTTT.